This TCR beta chain was sequenced during a study of T cells in Graves' hyperthyroidism and ophthalmopathy. The CDR3 regions of TCR beta were amplified from RNA transcripts. Initially, a first-round RT-PCR of the TCR CDR3 employed the HTBI primer set. TCRdb reprocessed the multiplex PCR reads with MiXCR, giving one entry per CDR3 protein. The sample has under 350,000 distinct CDR3 sequences, 15% to 20% seen once. As for this clonotype: As yet, its antigen is unknown. A clone one base away is much larger, so this may be a read error.

V lost 1 base to trimming and J lost 6 bases, with 9 bases between them. CDR3 length equals 14 residues. Those with hyperthyroidism were 18 to 65 years old, newly diagnosed, and ill for under 2 months. From roughly 10 ml of fresh peripheral blood, PBMCs were isolated. Overall study results and limits: A model of 13 V-J features distinguished ophthalmopathy from stable hyperthyroidism.

The TCR was taken from a woman aged 45-65 years with Graves' hyperthyroidism. The chain has TRBV12-3 or TRBV12-4 and TRBJ1-4; D possibly corresponds to TRBD1 (6 bases). The specimen was blood. The CDR3 here is CASSLGGADEKLFF. The CDR3, as DNA: TGTGCCAGCAGTTTAGGGGGGGCTGATGAAAAACTGTTTTTT.